This record looks at one TCR beta chain sequence and its context. Its specificity is not known. Germline lookup yields CDR1 LNHDA and CDR2 SQIVND (reference sequence). The CDR3 extends over 13 amino acids. The V and J ends lost 8 bases and 3 bases respectively, with 11 bases between them. Repertoires were generated with immunoSEQ multiplex PCR, while TCRdb's copy carries only in-frame clones and drops some. The data contain 4,000 to 4,500 clones, approximately 66% of them singletons. The sample belongs to a study of PD-1 blockade in classical Hodgkin lymphoma. Each patient experienced a relapse that followed autologous stem cell transplantation, and brentuximab vedotin exposure varied. Study-wide results and caveats: Whoever responded completely had baseline diversity much like that seen in newly diagnosed patients.

The sample was peripheral blood mononuclear cells (PBMCs), taken before the second cycle of nivolumab. This TCR was sampled from a human donor with classical Hodgkin lymphoma. The V gene is TRBV19, the J gene TRBJ1-5; D is ambiguous. CDR3 residues: CASALGSNQPQHF. The CDR3 nucleotides are TGTGCCAGTGCCCTAGGGTCCAATCAGCCCCAGCATTTT.